What follows are 8 T cell receptor beta chains derived from one specimen sequenced in a study of human T cells and chemical hapten exposure. TCRdb used MiXCR to reprocess the RACE reads, holding one entry per CDR3 protein. The sample records around 120,000 distinct CDR3 sequences, roughly 13% being singletons. Time point defined: pre-sensitization, week 0. Treatment meaning: therapeutic diphenylcyclopropenone sensitization with weekly scalp DPC. The specimen was whole blood, collected in connection with sensitization to the hapten diphenylcyclopropenone (DPC). The receptors stem from a woman younger than 35 with alopecia areata. Some clones in this sample may be carry-over from other donors' samples.

This sequence joins TRBV2 and TRBJ2-2, with D perhaps matching TRBD2 (6 bases). The CDR3 runs 14 residues. Germline V gene data show CDR1 as SNHLY and CDR2 as FYNNEI. V was shortened by 8 bases and J by 0 bases, with 10 bases between the two germline ends. The CDR3, as DNA: TGTGCCAGCCGGGGGAATTCGAACACCGGGGAGCTGTTTTTT. Encoded protein: CASRGNSNTGELFF.

In its sample, this clonotype was seen many times. The chain employs TRBV2 and TRBJ2-3; D remains unclear. V lost 6 bases, J lost 3 bases, and 4 bases lay in between. This CDR3 contains 11 residues. Per germline, CDR1 SNHLY and CDR2 FYNNEI. The CDR3: CASRGTDTQYF. DNA of the CDR3: TGTGCCAGCAGAGGTACAGATACGCAGTATTTT.

This chain links TRBV7-7 with TRBJ2-2; 9 bases map to TRBD1. This CDR3 comprises 14 residues. Germline V gene data show CDR1 as SSHAT and CDR2 as FNYEAQ (reference sequence). V dropped 6 bases and J dropped 7; count of bases not matched to a gene: 6. Here the CDR3 DNA reads TGTGCCAGCAGGGAGGGGACAGGGATCGGGGAGCTGTTTTTT. Protein sequence: CASREGTGIGELFF.

This clonotype was observed a few times. This chain connects TRBV4-2 to TRBJ2-3; possibly TRBD1 for D (6 bases). Between the trimmed V and J ends, which lost 2 bases and 5 bases, there was a span of 11 bases. The CDR3 sequence is 14 residues long. CDR1 is LGHNA and CDR2 is YNFKEQ in the germline V gene. In DNA, the CDR3 is TGTGCCAGCAGCCAACACCAGGGGATAGATACGCAGTATTTT. Protein product: CASSQHQGIDTQYF.

In this sample, this clonotype turned up many times. The chain couples TRBV19 to TRBJ1-5, with 7 bases fitting TRBD1. The J segment lost 0 bases and the V segment lost 6 bases, leaving 5 bases of the junction unmatched. The CDR3 has 15 amino acids. CDR1 and CDR2 from the germline V gene are LNHDA and SQIVND (reference sequence). CDR3 coding DNA: TGTGCCAGTAGATCCCGGGACAGTAGCAATCAGCCCCAGCATTTT. Translating gives CASRSRDSSNQPQHF.

The V and J genes are TRBV18 and TRBJ1-1, with D hard to call. V gave up 0 bases and J gave up 6 bases, with 14 bases separating them. The CDR3 extends over 15 amino acids. Per the germline V gene, CDR1 is KGHSH and CDR2 is LQKENI. The CDR3 bases are TGTGCCAGCTCACCACCGGGAGAGCGGTGGTCTGAAGCTTTCTTT. Amino acid sequence: CASSPPGERWSEAFF.

Many counts were recorded for this clonotype. V and J are TRBV10-2 and TRBJ2-2; a possible D gene is TRBD2 (6 bases). CDR1 WSHSY and CDR2 SAAADI come from the germline V gene. This CDR3 contains 15 residues. V gave up 4 bases and J gave up 5 bases, with 14 bases separating them. DNA for the CDR3: TGCGCCAGCAGTGCACACCCGGCGGGGACCGGGGAGCTGTTTTTT. Its translation: CASSAHPAGTGELFF.

The chain employs TRBV3-1 and TRBJ1-6; D not certain. CDR3 length: 12 amino acids. The V gene lost 5 bases and the J gene lost 7 bases, with 6 bases spanning the gap. CDR1 and CDR2 from the germline V gene are LGHDT and YNNKEL (reference sequence). CDR3: CASSATNSPLHF. CDR3 coding DNA: TGTGCCAGCAGCGCCACGAATTCACCCCTCCACTTT.